The T cell receptor (beta chain) described here comes from a study of T cells in Graves' hyperthyroidism and ophthalmopathy. This clonotype was observed a handful of times. RNA transcripts served as the template for amplifying TCR beta CDR3 regions. Initially, a first-round RT-PCR of the TCR CDR3 employed the HTBI primer set. TCRdb redid the calling of the multiplex PCR reads with MiXCR, one entry per CDR3 protein. The table shows about 560,000 distinct CDR3 sequences, with more than 45% occurring only once. With 3 bases clipped from V and 5 bases from J, the junction kept 12 bases outside the gene matches. Germline CDR1 reads SGDLS; CDR2 reads YYNGEE. The CDR3 is 16 amino acids.

This sequence originates from a woman between 18 and 29 years old with Graves' hyperthyroidism. V is TRBV9 and J is TRBJ2-7, with TRBD1 identical over 9 bases. Sequencing was carried out using peripheral blood or thyroid tissue (not recorded which). The DNA of the CDR3 is TGTGCCAGCAGCGGCGGAACCGGGACAGGGATCCACGAGCAGTACTTC. This translates into CASSGGTGTGIHEQYF. Full variable domain (remainder filled in from reference TRBV9 and TRBJ2-7): DSGVTQTPKHLITATGQRVTLRCSPRSGDLSVYWYQQSLDQGLQFLIQYYNGEERAKGNILERFSAQQFPDLHSELNLSSLELGDSALYFCASSGGTGTGIHEQYFGPGTRLTVT.